The 14 T cell receptor beta chains given below trace back to one sample, sequenced in a study of control samples from healthy donors and cancer patients. TCRdb's copy holds only in-frame clones and misses some; the assay was immunoSEQ multiplex PCR. In the table there are around 97,000 clones, around 89% of which are singletons. The sequenced sample was PBMCs. The source is a man between 60 and 75 years old with lung cancer.

This chain uses TRBV30 with TRBJ2-2, with 7 bases that match TRBD1. Losses at the gene ends were 8 bases for V and 0 bases for J; bases not matched to a gene: 9. The germline V gene encodes CDR1 GTSNPN and CDR2 SVGIG (reference sequence). This CDR3 has 15 amino acids. For the CDR3, the DNA is TGTGCCGGCCCCGGGACAGCCTCGAACACCGGGGAGCTGTTTTTT. Amino acid sequence: CAGPGTASNTGELFF.

This rearrangement joins TRBV7-9 to TRBJ1-2; TRBD1 might be the D (5 bases). Germline V gene lookup returns CDR1 SEHNR and CDR2 FQNEAQ (reference sequence). Between the trimmed V and J ends, which lost 5 bases and 5 bases, there was a span of 12 bases. CDR3 length: 13 residues. In DNA form, the CDR3 reads TGTGCCAGCAGCCATCCGACAGATTATGGCTACACCTTC. Translated: CASSHPTDYGYTF.

This CDR3 reads CSASVFYEGVYGYTF. For the CDR3, the DNA is TGCAGTGCTAGTGTCTTCTACGAGGGGGTCTATGGCTACACCTTC. V and J are TRBV20-1 and TRBJ1-2; a possible D gene is TRBD1 (6 bases). Trimming cost V 3 bases and J 4 bases, with 18 bases left between them. Germline CDR1 is DFQATT and CDR2 is SNEGSKA (reference sequence). This CDR3 contains 15 residues.

The J gene is TRBJ2-5, the V gene TRBV25-1; D remains unclear. Trimming stripped 5 bases from V and 1 base from J, with 14 bases between. The germline V gene has CDR1 MGHDK and CDR2 SYGVNS. This CDR3 contains 15 residues. The CDR3 region has the DNA TGTGCCAGCAGTAGTCAAGGGCGCCTCCAAGAGACCCAGTACTTC. It yields the protein CASSSQGRLQETQYF.

The chain combines TRBV19 with TRBJ1-1, with D perhaps matching TRBD1 (5 bases). The V gene's germline CDR1 is LNHDA and CDR2 SQIVND (reference sequence). The length of the CDR3 is 11 residues. V was trimmed by 10 bases and J by 4 bases, leaving 10 bases between them. The CDR3 DNA sequence: TGTGCCACGGGGGTTGGCACTGAAGCTTTCTTT. It yields the protein CATGVGTEAFF.

The chain joins TRBV2 to TRBJ2-1, with 7 bases matching TRBD1. The junction had 11 bases not matched to a gene; V was cut back by 5 bases and J by 7 bases. The V gene's germline CDR1 is SNHLY and CDR2 FYNNEI. The CDR3 covers 15 residues. The CDR3, as DNA: TGTGCCAGCAGTCAGCTCCCGACAGGGTCGAATGAGCAGTTCTTC. Its protein product is CASSQLPTGSNEQFF.

This sequence joins TRBV24-1 and TRBJ2-3; 10 nucleotides agree with TRBD1. CDR3 size: 19 residues. CDR1 and CDR2 (germline): KGHDR, SFDVKD. V lost 4 bases to trimming and J lost 0 bases; unmatched junction nucleotides: 12. In nucleotides, the CDR3 is TGTGCCACCAGTGACCCACGGACAGGGGGTTATACTAGCACAGATACGCAGTATTTT. Protein: CATSDPRTGGYTSTDTQYF.

CDR3 nucleotide sequence: TGTGCCAGTAGTCCCCATCCTATGTCGGGCACTGAAGCTTTCTTT. It encodes CASSPHPMSGTEAFF. This sequence joins TRBV19 and TRBJ1-1, with D uncertain. The V gene lost 5 bases and the J gene lost 4 bases, with 17 bases spanning the gap. CDR1 LNHDA and CDR2 SQIVND come from the germline V gene (reference sequence). The CDR3 totals 15 residues.

The gene calls are TRBV6-5 and TRBJ1-1, with D perhaps matching TRBD1 (6 bases). The CDR3 loop spans 12 amino acids. Between the trimmed V and J ends, which lost 0 bases and 11 bases, there was a span of 10 bases. The germline V gene has CDR1 MNHEY and CDR2 SVGAGI. CDR3 residues: CASSYSRGGAFF. As DNA, the CDR3 is TGTGCCAGCAGTTACTCGAGGGGGGGCGCTTTCTTT.

V is TRBV18 and J is TRBJ1-1, with a weak D call TRBD1 (6 bases). The V end lost 4 bases, the J end lost 1 base, and 7 bases lay between the germline ends. The CDR3 consists of 13 residues. Germline loops: CDR1 KGHSH, CDR2 LQKENI. The CDR3 DNA sequence: TGTGCCAGCTCACAGGGGGAGAACACTGAAGCTTTCTTT. Translating it yields CASSQGENTEAFF.

V gene TRBV3-1 (or the pseudogene TRBV3-2) combines with J gene TRBJ1-1; possibly TRBD1 for D (5 bases). V was cut by 1 base and J by 9 bases, with 18 bases left in between. Germline CDR1 LGHDT, CDR2 YNNKEL (reference sequence). The CDR3 runs 15 residues. The CDR3 nucleotides are TGTGCCAGCAGCCAAGGGGATGGGGGGAAAGGGAAAGCTTTCTTT. Translated, it gives CASSQGDGGKGKAFF.

The V gene is TRBV12-3 or TRBV12-4, the J gene TRBJ2-3, with D uncertain. This CDR3 has 11 residues. V gave up 7 bases and J gave up 6 bases, with 8 bases separating them. CDR3 in amino acids: CASTPMDTQYF. The DNA for the CDR3 is TGTGCCAGCACGCCTATGGATACGCAGTATTTT.

This clone was recorded once. The chain uses TRBV7-3 and TRBJ1-1; no clear D gene. The CDR3 consists of 13 residues. Per germline, CDR1 SGHTA and CDR2 FQGTGA. Trimming left V 1 base short and J 3 bases short, with 6 bases between. CDR3 protein: CASSLSQYTEAFF. CDR3 nucleotide sequence: TGTGCCAGCAGCTTAAGCCAGTACACTGAAGCTTTCTTT.

The CDR3 spells CASRSRPLVYSYEQYF. CDR3 nucleotides: TGTGCCAGCAGATCAAGGCCTCTAGTGTACTCCTACGAGCAGTACTTC. The chain employs TRBV11-3 and TRBJ2-7; D remains ambiguous. Germline CDR1 and CDR2: SGHNT and YENEEA. Trimming removed 6 bases from V and 0 bases from J, with 18 bases in between. The CDR3 sequence is 16 residues long.